Given below is one T cell receptor beta chain in context. Antigen: not known. These data originate in a study of cytomegalovirus exposure and HLA in healthy donors. Across the study: From donors who were HLA-typed, an early data release held approximately 91 million unique TCRs. Findings and caveats of the study: In a later analysis, an Asian-associated ancestry cluster reportedly showed fewer N-insertions than the roughly 690-donor mean. The authors considered a cluster of highly shared sequence variants likely to be a sequencing artifact. Later analysis associated a missense DCLRE1C variant with TCR beta V- and J-gene trimming.

This CDR3 comprises 16 residues. Trimming pared 4 bases from V and 4 bases from J, leaving 19 bases between. Germline CDR1 and CDR2: MNHNS and SASEGT. With 60 Vbeta and 13 Jbeta primers, the PCR was carried out. This table comes from immunoSEQ multiplex PCR, and its TCRdb copy is limited to in-frame clones, with some not included. The sample shows about 150,000 clones, 85% of them seen only once. The J gene is TRBJ1-1, the V gene TRBV6-1; a possible D gene is TRBD1 (6 bases). Sequencing was carried out using PBMCs. The TCR was taken from a boy between 2 and 10 years old in good health and CMV-seronegative. The CDR3 nucleotides are TGTGCCAGCAGTGCCCCCCCCGGGGGGGCCGGCACTGAAGCTTTCTTT. Its protein is CASSAPPGGAGTEAFF.